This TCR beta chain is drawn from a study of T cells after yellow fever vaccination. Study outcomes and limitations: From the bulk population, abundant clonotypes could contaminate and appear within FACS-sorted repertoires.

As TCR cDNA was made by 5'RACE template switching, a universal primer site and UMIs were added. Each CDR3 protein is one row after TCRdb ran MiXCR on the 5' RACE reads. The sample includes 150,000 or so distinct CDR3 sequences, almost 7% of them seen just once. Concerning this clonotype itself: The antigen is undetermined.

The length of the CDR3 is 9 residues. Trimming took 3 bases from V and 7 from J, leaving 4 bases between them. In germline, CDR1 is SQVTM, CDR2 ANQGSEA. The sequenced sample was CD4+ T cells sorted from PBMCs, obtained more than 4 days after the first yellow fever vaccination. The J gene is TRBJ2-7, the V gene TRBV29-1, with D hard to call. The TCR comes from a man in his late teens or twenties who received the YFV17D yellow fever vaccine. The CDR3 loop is CSVDGEQYV. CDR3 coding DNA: TGCAGCGTTGATGGGGAGCAGTACGTC.